Following are 20 T cell receptor beta chains from one sample sequenced in a study of Ad26.COV2.S vaccination and SARS-CoV-2 variants. As for treatment: roughly 19 received Ad26.COV2.S at low or high dose, single or two shots; roughly 5 received placebo; per-sample allocation not given. All samples were drawn on day 63, counting from the first vaccine or placebo injection. Libraries were prepared by immunoSEQ multiplex PCR; TCRdb keeps only in-frame clonotypes and omits some of them. This table has about 680,000 clones, around 92% appearing once. Sequencing was performed on peripheral blood, taken in a trial of Ad26.COV2.S vaccine versus placebo. The receptor set was obtained from a person aged 18-60 years who received the Ad26.COV2.S COVID-19 vaccine or a placebo.

This chain links TRBV13 with TRBJ2-6; D is ambiguous. Trimming removed 2 bases at V and 0 bases at J, with 8 bases between. Germline-derived CDR1 and CDR2 are PRHDT and FYEKMQ (reference sequence). The CDR3 length is 16 residues. CDR3 in DNA: TGTGCCAGCAGCTTAAGGCGCAGCTCTGGGGCCAACGTCCTGACTTTC. This codes for CASSLRRSSGANVLTF.

The rearrangement links TRBV9 to TRBJ2-2; tentative D call: TRBD1 (6 bases). Trimming cost V 0 bases and J 4 bases, with 13 bases left between them. Germline V gene lookup returns CDR1 SGDLS and CDR2 YYNGEE. This CDR3 has 16 residues. The CDR3 loop reads CASSVARGQSTGELFF. In nucleotides, the CDR3 is TGTGCCAGCAGCGTAGCTCGTGGACAGAGCACCGGGGAGCTGTTTTTT.

This chain connects TRBV30 to TRBJ1-2; D ambiguous. The germline V gene encodes CDR1 GTSNPN and CDR2 SVGIG (reference sequence). The CDR3 contains 11 residues. V was pared by 8 bases and J by 6 bases, with 13 bases between. For the CDR3, the DNA is TGTGCCACAAACGAGAGAAATGGCTACACCTTC. Translating gives CATNERNGYTF.

The rearrangement links TRBV20-1 to TRBJ1-5; D call uncertain. CDR3 length: 14 residues. Germline CDR1 reads DFQATT; CDR2 reads SNEGSKA (reference sequence). V gave up 3 bases and J gave up 0 bases, with 9 bases separating them. The CDR3 here is CSASKLNSNQPQHF. CDR3 sequence (DNA): TGCAGTGCTAGTAAGCTCAATAGCAATCAGCCCCAGCATTTT.

About this clone itself: The sample contains more than one DNA sequence encoding this CDR3. The chain carries TRBV7-2 and TRBJ2-3; TRBD2 matches 7 bases. Germline loops: CDR1 SGHTA, CDR2 FQGNSA. Germline trimming cut 2 bases from V and 1 base from J; bases unmatched to any gene: 0. CDR3 size: 14 residues. The CDR3: CASSLSGGTDTQYF. The CDR3 region has the DNA TGTGCCAGCAGCTTAAGCGGGGGCACAGATACGCAGTATTTT.

This chain links TRBV25-1 with TRBJ1-1; D gene unclear. CDR3 length equals 11 residues. The V end was cut by 6 bases, the J end by 5 bases, with 7 bases between. Germline values: CDR1 MGHDK, CDR2 SYGVNS. This chain's CDR3 is CASRAGTEAFF. The CDR3 DNA follows: TGTGCCAGCAGAGCGGGGACTGAAGCTTTCTTT.

The J gene is TRBJ1-2, the V gene TRBV3-1 (or the pseudogene TRBV3-2); D call uncertain. Germline V gene data show CDR1 as LGHDT and CDR2 as YNNKEL (reference sequence). The V end lost 1 base, the J end lost 3 bases, and 9 bases lay between the germline ends. CDR3 length equals 14 residues. Written as DNA, the CDR3 is TGTGCCAGCAGCCAAGTCCATACAGACTATGGCTACACCTTC. It codes for CASSQVHTDYGYTF.

The DNA of the CDR3 is TGTGCCAGCAGTGAAGCAACGGGCTCCGAGCAGTACTTC. It translates to CASSEATGSEQYF. The chain uses TRBV6-1 and TRBJ2-7; D is uncertain. The V gene lost 0 bases and the J gene lost 6 bases, with 9 bases spanning the gap. The CDR3 consists of 13 residues. Germline values: CDR1 MNHNS, CDR2 SASEGT.

The chain couples TRBV19 to TRBJ2-2; D unresolved. Trimming removed 5 bases at V and 1 base at J, with 8 bases between. This CDR3 region has 14 residues. Germline V gene sequence: CDR1 LNHDA, CDR2 SQIVND (reference sequence). The CDR3 DNA reads TGTGCCAGTAGTTTGACCGGGAACACCGGGGAGCTGTTTTTT. It encodes CASSLTGNTGELFF.

The chain combines TRBV2 with TRBJ1-6; TRBD1 agrees at 9 bases. V dropped 7 bases and J dropped 8; count of bases not matched to a gene: 9. This CDR3 has 15 residues. Germline loops: CDR1 SNHLY, CDR2 FYNNEI. The CDR3 bases are TGTGCCAGCATACCCCCGGGACAGGGACATTCACCCCTCCACTTT. This encodes CASIPPGQGHSPLHF.

The chain has TRBV29-1 and TRBJ1-5; D is perhaps TRBD1 (6 bases). V was pared by 7 bases and J by 7 bases, with 17 bases between. The germline V gene has CDR1 SQVTM and CDR2 ANQGSEA. The CDR3 runs to 13 residues. CDR3 protein: CSALTGYEQPQHF. The CDR3 coding sequence is TGCAGCGCCCTAACAGGGTACGAGCAGCCCCAGCATTTT. Full variable domain (rest looked up from reference TRBV29-1 and TRBJ1-5): SAVISQKPSRDICQRGTSLTIQCQVDSQVTMMFWYRQQPGQSLTLIATANQGSEATYESGFVIDKFPISRPNLTFSTLTVSNMSPEDSSIYLCSALTGYEQPQHFGDGTRLSIL.

This clone has just a few counts. Germline is not matched at one junction end, which may reflect a read error. The chain carries TRBV2 and TRBJ1-1; D is perhaps TRBD1 (5 bases). CDR3 length: 12 amino acids. Germline CDR1 reads SNHLY; CDR2 reads FYNNEI. CDR3 protein: CASREDSLEAFF. The CDR3 nucleotides are TGTGCCAGCAGAGAAGACAGTTTAGAAGCTTTCTTT.

The chain employs TRBV5-1 and TRBJ2-1; 7 bases agree with TRBD2. This CDR3 contains 19 residues. V lost 0 bases to trimming and J lost 0 bases; unmatched junction nucleotides: 12. Germline V CDR1 and CDR2: SGHRS, YFSETQ. The DNA for the CDR3 is TGCGCCAGCAGCTTGGATCCTAGCGGTCCCCCGAGCTCCTACAATGAGCAGTTCTTC. This sequence encodes CASSLDPSGPPSSYNEQFF. Full variable domain (missing parts from reference TRBV5-1 and TRBJ2-1): KAGVTQTPRYLIKTRGQQVTLSCSPISGHRSVSWYQQTPGQGLQFLFEYFSETQRNKGNFPGRFSGRQFSNSRSEMNVSTLELGDSALYLCASSLDPSGPPSSYNEQFFGPGTRLTVL.

In this sample, this clone turned up once. J is TRBJ2-7 and V is TRBV7-3; a possible D gene is TRBD2 (7 bases). Germline V gene lookup returns CDR1 SGHTA and CDR2 FQGTGA. The CDR3 is made up of 13 amino acids. Trimming stripped 0 bases from V and 6 bases from J, with 9 bases between. CDR3 bases: TGTGCCAGCAGCTTAACGGGAGGGGGCGAGCAGTACTTC. Its translation is CASSLTGGGEQYF. Looking up the rest from reference TRBV7-3 and TRBJ2-7 gives the full variable domain: GAGVSQTPSNKVTEKGKYVELRCDPISGHTALYWYRQSLGQGPEFLIYFQGTGAADDSGLPNDRFFAVRPEGSVSTLKIQRTERGDSAVYLCASSLTGGGEQYFGPGTRLTVT.

V usage is TRBV24-1 and J usage is TRBJ1-5, with D tentatively TRBD1 (6 bases). The CDR3 is 16 residues long. V lost 4 bases, J lost 0 bases, and 12 bases lay in between. Germline CDR1 is KGHDR and CDR2 is SFDVKD. The CDR3 is CATSDHQGSSNQPQHF. In DNA form, the CDR3 reads TGTGCCACCAGTGACCATCAGGGGAGTAGCAATCAGCCCCAGCATTTT.

J is TRBJ2-7 and V is TRBV6-5, with D unclear. The CDR3 has 14 amino acids. Germline V lookup: CDR1 MNHEY, CDR2 SVGAGI. V was pared by 6 bases and J by 1 base, with 13 bases between. CDR3 amino acids: CASSPRVFSYEQYF. DNA for the CDR3: TGTGCCAGCAGCCCCCGAGTTTTTTCCTACGAGCAGTACTTC.

This chain links TRBV10-3 with TRBJ2-6; tentatively, D is TRBD2 (6 bases). In germline, CDR1 is ENHRY, CDR2 SYGVKD. Trimming took 5 bases from V and 1 from J, leaving 15 bases between them. The CDR3 has 17 amino acids. CDR3 nucleotides: TGTGCCATCAGTAGGGGCATGGGGAGGTCTGGGGCCAACGTCCTGACTTTC. This codes for CAISRGMGRSGANVLTF.

This clone has only one observation. The chain links TRBV7-2 to TRBJ2-1, with TRBD2 identical over 8 bases. The J segment lost 9 bases and the V segment lost 5 bases, leaving 15 bases of the junction unmatched. This CDR3 has 16 amino acids. Germline CDR1 is SGHTA and CDR2 is FQGNSA. DNA for the CDR3: TGTGCCAGCAGCCTGATCTTTAGCCGGGGGGGGACTGAGCAGTTCTTC. Protein: CASSLIFSRGGTEQFF.

The rearrangement uses TRBV4-2 and TRBJ2-2; no definite D call. The V end was cut by 0 bases, the J end by 2 bases, with 13 bases between. This CDR3 has 17 residues. The V gene's germline CDR1 is LGHNA and CDR2 YNFKEQ. The CDR3 here is CASSQDLAAPNTGELFF. The DNA for the CDR3 is TGTGCCAGCAGCCAAGATCTCGCAGCCCCAAACACCGGGGAGCTGTTTTTT.

The chain has TRBV7-9 and TRBJ2-7; D might be TRBD2 (6 bases). Trimming took off 1 base at V and 3 bases at J, with 10 bases between the two ends. Germline assignment: CDR1 SEHNR and CDR2 FQNEAQ (reference sequence). The CDR3 contains 14 residues. CDR3 sequence (DNA): TGTGCCAGCAGCTTAGATCCGGGAGACTACGAGCAGTACTTC. This encodes CASSLDPGDYEQYF. Together with reference TRBV7-9 and TRBJ2-7, the CDR3 gives the full variable domain: DTGVSQNPRHKITKRGQNVTFRCDPISEHNRLYWYRQTLGQGPEFLTYFQNEAQLEKSRLLSDRFSAERPKGSFSTLEIQRTEQGDSAMYLCASSLDPGDYEQYFGPGTRLTVT.